A selection of T cell receptor beta chains follows, all from one sample in a study of cytomegalovirus exposure and HLA in healthy donors. The assay was immunoSEQ multiplex PCR, and TCRdb's table has in-frame clones only and misses some. The sample has about 160,000 clones; roughly 80% are singletons. Sequencing was carried out using PBMCs. These receptors came from a female donor in good health and CMV-seronegative. Each CDR3 is given with its conserved first and last residue. D genes are given only for firm matches. Not every row has a clone size; where given, it reads once, few, many or a size class.

>NA|TRBV2|TRBJ1-4|NA
TGTGCCAGCAGTGACAACAGCAGAACTAATGAAAAACTGTTTTTT
CASSDNSRTNEKLFF
>NA|TRBV5-6|TRBJ2-5|TRBD2
TGTGCCAGCAGCCTACTAGCGGGAGCGAGAGAGACCCAGTACTTC
CASSLLAGARETQYF
>NA|TRBV11-2|TRBJ2-5|NA
TGTGCCAGCAGCTTAGGGACGGGGAGAGAGACCCAGTACTTC
CASSLGTGRETQYF
>few|TRBV21-1|TRBJ2-7|NA
TGTGCCAGCAGCATTGGTCCTACGGGACAGGGTATTCGGGAGCAGTACTTC
CASSIGPTGQGIREQYF
>NA|TRBV4-1|TRBJ2-1|TRBD2
TGCGCCAGCAGCAAAGCGGGACTAGCGGGCGGCTCCTACAATGAGCAGTTCTTC
CASSKAGLAGGSYNEQFF
>once|TRBV6-5|TRBJ1-1|NA
TGTGCCAGCAGTTACTTAGCGAACACTGAAGCTTTCTTT
CASSYLANTEAFF
>NA|TRBV6-5|TRBJ2-1|NA
TGTGCCAGCAGTTACCCGGGTGCGAGGACTCCCAATGAGCAGTTCTTC
CASSYPGARTPNEQFF
>once|TRBV5-1|TRBJ1-1|NA
TGCGCCAGCAGCTTACTGCGAGATAGTATGAACACTGAAGCTTTCTTT
CASSLLRDSMNTEAFF
>few|TRBV6-1|TRBJ1-1|NA
TGTGCCAGCAGTGTCTTATTTCGGAACACTGAAGCTTTCTTT
CASSVLFRNTEAFF
>NA|TRBV29-1|TRBJ2-3|TRBD2
TGCAGCGTTGCATCTCCGGCGGGAGGGCTCACAGATACGCAGTATTTT
CSVASPAGGLTDTQYF
>NA|TRBV11-2|TRBJ1-2|TRBD1
TGTGCCAGCAGCTTAGATATCGTTCTAAGGGGACAGGGCTATGGCTACACCTTC
CASSLDIVLRGQGYGYTF